This entry is about one TCR beta chain. Its specificity is unknown. The assay was immunoSEQ multiplex PCR, and TCRdb's table has in-frame clones only and misses some. The repertoire consists of roughly 150,000 clones, with roughly 77% occurring once and the leading ten covering roughly 2%. The data originate from a study of cytotoxic CD8 clonotypes in ibrutinib-treated CLL. Looking at the study overall: The patients comprised roughly 10 relapsed/refractory and around 15 treatment-naive cases, some 18 IGHV unmutated.

General study results and limits: Having risen at ibrutinib response, clonality had fallen back toward baseline by progression. Relative to age-matched healthy donors, clonality at baseline was higher, and it tracked circulating CD8+ T-cell counts.

The germline gives CDR1 LGHNA, CDR2 YSLEER. CDR3 size: 18 residues. The junction had 13 bases not matched to a gene; V was cut back by 3 bases and J by 2 bases. This clonotype originated in a human donor with chronic lymphocytic leukemia. Here the sequenced sample was PBMCs, taken after 12 months of ibrutinib treatment. The chain recombines TRBV4-3 with TRBJ2-1, with TRBD2 matching 7 bases. This chain's CDR3 is CASSQEEVGAGTYNEQFF. The CDR3 DNA reads as TGCGCCAGCAGCCAGGAAGAGGTTGGAGCGGGGACCTACAATGAGCAGTTCTTC.